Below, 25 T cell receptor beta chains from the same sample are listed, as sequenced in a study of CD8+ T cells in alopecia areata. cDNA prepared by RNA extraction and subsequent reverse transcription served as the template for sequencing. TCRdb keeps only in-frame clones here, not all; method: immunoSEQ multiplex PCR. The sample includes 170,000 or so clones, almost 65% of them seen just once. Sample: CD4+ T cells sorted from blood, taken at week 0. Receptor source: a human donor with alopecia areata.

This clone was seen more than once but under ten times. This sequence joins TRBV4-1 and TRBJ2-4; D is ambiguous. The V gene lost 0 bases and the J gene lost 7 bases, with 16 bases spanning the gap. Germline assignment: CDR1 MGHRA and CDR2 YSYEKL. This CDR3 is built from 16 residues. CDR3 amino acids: CASSQDSNAGGNIQYF. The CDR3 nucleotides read TGCGCCAGCAGCCAAGATAGTAACGCAGGTGGGAACATTCAGTACTTC.

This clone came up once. The CDR3 DNA follows: TGCAGCGTTCGGTCATCCTTCACAGATACGCAGTATTTT. Its translation: CSVRSSFTDTQYF. The V gene is TRBV29-1, the J gene TRBJ2-3, with D hard to call. In germline, CDR1 is SQVTM, CDR2 ANQGSEA. The CDR3 has 13 residues. Trimming left V 5 bases short and J 2 bases short, with 11 bases between.

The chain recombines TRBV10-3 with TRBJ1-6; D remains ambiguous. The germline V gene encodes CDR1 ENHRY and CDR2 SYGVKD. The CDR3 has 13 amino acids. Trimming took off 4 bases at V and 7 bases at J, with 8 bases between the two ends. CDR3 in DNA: TGTGCCATCAGTGGGGCGATGAATTCACCCCTCCACTTT. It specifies CAISGAMNSPLHF.

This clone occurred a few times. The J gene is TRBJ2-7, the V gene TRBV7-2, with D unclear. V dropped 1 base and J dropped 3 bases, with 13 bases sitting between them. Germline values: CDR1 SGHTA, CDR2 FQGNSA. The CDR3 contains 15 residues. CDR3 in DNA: TGTGCCAGCAGCTTAGGCTCCTCCAAGAACTACGAGCAGTACTTC. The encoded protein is CASSLGSSKNYEQYF.

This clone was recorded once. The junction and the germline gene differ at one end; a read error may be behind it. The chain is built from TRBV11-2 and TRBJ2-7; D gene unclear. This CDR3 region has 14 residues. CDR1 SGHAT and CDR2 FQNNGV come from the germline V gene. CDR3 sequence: CASSIEAGGYEQYF. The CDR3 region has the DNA TGTGCCAGCAGCATAGAGGCTGGTGGCTACGAGCAGTACTTC.

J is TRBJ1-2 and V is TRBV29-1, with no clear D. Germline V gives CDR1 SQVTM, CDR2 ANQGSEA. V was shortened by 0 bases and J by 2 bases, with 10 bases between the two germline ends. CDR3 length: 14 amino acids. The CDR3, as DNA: TGCAGCGTTGAAGAGGGAGGGATGAACTATGGCTACACCTTC. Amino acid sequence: CSVEEGGMNYGYTF.

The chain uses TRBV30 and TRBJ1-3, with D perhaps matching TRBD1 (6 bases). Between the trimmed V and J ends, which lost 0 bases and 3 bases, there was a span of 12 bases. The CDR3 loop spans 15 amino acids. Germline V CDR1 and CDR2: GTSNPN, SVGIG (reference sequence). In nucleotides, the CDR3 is TGTGCCTGGAGTGTACCTCCGGACAGTGGAAACACCATATATTTT. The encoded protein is CAWSVPPDSGNTIYF.

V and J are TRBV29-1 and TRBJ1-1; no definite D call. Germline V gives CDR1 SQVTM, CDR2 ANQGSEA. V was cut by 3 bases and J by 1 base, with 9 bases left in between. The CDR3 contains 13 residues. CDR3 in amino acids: CSVDRPTNTEAFF. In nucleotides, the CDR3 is TGCAGCGTTGACCGGCCGACGAACACTGAAGCTTTCTTT.

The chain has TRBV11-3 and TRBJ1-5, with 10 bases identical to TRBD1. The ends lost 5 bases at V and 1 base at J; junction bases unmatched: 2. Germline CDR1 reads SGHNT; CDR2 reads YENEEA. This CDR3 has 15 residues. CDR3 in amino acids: CASSGTGESNQPQHF. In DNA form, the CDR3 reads TGTGCCAGCAGCGGGACAGGGGAGAGCAATCAGCCCCAGCATTTT.

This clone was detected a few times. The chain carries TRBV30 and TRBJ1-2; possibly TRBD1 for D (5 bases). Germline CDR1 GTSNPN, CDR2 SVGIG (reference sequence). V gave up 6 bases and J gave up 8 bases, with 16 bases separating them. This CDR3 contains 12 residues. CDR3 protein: CACITGSRGYTF. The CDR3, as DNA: TGTGCCTGTATCACAGGTTCGCGCGGCTACACCTTC.

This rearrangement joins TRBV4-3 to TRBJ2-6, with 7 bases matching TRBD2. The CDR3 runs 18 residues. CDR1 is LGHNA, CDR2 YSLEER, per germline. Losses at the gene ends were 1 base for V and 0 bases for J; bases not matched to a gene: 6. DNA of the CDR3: TGCGCCAGCAGCCAAGCCCCAGCGGGGTCCTCTGGGGCCAACGTCCTGACTTTC. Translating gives CASSQAPAGSSGANVLTF.

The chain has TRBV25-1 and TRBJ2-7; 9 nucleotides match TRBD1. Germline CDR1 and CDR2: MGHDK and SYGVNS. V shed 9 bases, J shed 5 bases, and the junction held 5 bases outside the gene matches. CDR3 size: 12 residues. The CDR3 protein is CASTGTGNEQYF. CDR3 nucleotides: TGTGCCAGTACTGGGACAGGGAACGAGCAGTACTTC.

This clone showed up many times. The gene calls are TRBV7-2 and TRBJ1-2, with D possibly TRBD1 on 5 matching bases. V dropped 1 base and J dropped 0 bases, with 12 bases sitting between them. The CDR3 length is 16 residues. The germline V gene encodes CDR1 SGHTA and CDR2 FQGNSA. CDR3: CASSLGVGGANYGYTF. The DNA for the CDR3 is TGTGCCAGCAGCTTAGGAGTGGGGGGAGCTAACTATGGCTACACCTTC.

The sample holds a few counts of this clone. CDR3 nucleotides: TGCAGCGTTGAAAAAACTAGCGGGGGCCGCACAGATACGCAGTATTTT. Translating it yields CSVEKTSGGRTDTQYF. V usage is TRBV29-1 and J usage is TRBJ2-3; 11 positions agree with TRBD2. Per germline, CDR1 SQVTM and CDR2 ANQGSEA. This CDR3 is 16 amino acids long. The V and J ends lost 2 bases and 1 base, in that order; junction bases with no gene match: 5.

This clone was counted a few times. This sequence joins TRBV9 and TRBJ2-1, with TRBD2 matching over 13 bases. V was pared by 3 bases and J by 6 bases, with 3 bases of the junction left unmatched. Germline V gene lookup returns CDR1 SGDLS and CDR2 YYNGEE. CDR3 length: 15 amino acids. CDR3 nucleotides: TGTGCCAGCAGCGGTCGGACTAGCGGGGGCAATGAGCAGTTCTTC. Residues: CASSGRTSGGNEQFF. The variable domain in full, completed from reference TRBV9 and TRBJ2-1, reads DSGVTQTPKHLITATGQRVTLRCSPRSGDLSVYWYQQSLDQGLQFLIQYYNGEERAKGNILERFSAQQFPDLHSELNLSSLELGDSALYFCASSGRTSGGNEQFFGPGTRLTVL.

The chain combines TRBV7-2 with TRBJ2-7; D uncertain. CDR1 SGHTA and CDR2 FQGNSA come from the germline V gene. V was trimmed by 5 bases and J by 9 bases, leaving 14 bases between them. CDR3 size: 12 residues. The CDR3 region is CASSHPSPTQYF. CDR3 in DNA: TGTGCCAGCAGCCATCCGAGTCCGACGCAGTACTTC.

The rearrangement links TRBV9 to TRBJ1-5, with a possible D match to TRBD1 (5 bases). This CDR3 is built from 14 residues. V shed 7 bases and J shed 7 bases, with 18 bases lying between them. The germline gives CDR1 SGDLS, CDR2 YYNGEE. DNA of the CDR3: TGTGCCAGCGTGCGAGGGGACCGCCGACAGCCCCAGCATTTT. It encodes CASVRGDRRQPQHF.

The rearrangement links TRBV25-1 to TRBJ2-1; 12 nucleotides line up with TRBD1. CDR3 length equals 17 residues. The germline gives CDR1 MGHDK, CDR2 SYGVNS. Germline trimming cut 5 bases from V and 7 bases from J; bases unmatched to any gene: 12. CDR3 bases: TGTGCCAGCAGTCCAAGGGCGGGACAGGGGGCTCGGAATGAGCAGTTCTTC. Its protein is CASSPRAGQGARNEQFF.

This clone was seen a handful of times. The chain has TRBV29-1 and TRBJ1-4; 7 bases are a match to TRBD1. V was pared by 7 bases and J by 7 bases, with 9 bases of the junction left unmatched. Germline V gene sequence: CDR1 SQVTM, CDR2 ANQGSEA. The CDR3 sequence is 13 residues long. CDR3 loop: CSGRDSGGEKLFF. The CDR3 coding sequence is TGCAGCGGACGGGACAGCGGAGGTGAAAAACTGTTTTTT.

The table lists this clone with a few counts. The CDR3 protein is CASSFKGSHTDTQYF. The CDR3 nucleotides are TGCGCCAGCAGCTTTAAGGGATCCCACACAGATACGCAGTATTTT. The gene calls are TRBV5-1 and TRBJ2-3; D uncertain. Deletions cut 2 bases from V and 2 bases from J, with 12 bases between. The length of the CDR3 is 15 residues. Germline V lookup: CDR1 SGHRS, CDR2 YFSETQ.

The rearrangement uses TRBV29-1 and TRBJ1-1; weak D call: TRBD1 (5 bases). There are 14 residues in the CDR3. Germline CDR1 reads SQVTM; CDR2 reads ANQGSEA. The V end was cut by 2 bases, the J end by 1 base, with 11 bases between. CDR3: CSVERLQENTEAFF. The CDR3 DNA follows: TGCAGCGTTGAACGGTTACAGGAGAACACTGAAGCTTTCTTT.

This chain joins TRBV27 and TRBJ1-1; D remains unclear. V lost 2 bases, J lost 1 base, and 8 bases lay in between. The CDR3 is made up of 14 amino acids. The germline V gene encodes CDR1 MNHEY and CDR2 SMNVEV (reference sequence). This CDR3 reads CASSLGMGNTEAFF. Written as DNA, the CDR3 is TGTGCCAGCAGTTTAGGAATGGGGAACACTGAAGCTTTCTTT.

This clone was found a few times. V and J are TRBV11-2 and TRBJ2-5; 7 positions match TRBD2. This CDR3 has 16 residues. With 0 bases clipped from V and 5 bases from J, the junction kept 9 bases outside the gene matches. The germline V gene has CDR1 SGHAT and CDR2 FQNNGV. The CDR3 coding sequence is TGTGCCAGCAGCTTAGATGGCGGGGGATGGGGTGAGACCCAGTACTTC. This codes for CASSLDGGGWGETQYF.

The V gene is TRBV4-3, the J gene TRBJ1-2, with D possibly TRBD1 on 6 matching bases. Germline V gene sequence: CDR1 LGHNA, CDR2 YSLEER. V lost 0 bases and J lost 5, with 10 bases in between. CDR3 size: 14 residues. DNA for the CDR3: TGCGCCAGCAGCCAAGACGACAGGCCGTATGGCTACACCTTC. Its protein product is CASSQDDRPYGYTF.

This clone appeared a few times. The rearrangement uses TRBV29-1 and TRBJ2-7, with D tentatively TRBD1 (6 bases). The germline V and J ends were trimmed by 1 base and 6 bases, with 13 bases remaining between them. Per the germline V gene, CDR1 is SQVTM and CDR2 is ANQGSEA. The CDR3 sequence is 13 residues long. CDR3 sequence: CSVEATGSGEQYF. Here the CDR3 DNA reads TGCAGCGTTGAAGCCACAGGGAGCGGCGAGCAGTACTTC.